The present T cell receptor beta chain was sequenced within a study of T cell repertoires in cytomegalovirus infection. Study as a whole: From public TCR beta signatures came an indication of both CMV infection and matching HLA type. Broader study findings: Dominating the ex vivo response were TCR beta clonotypes that were CMV-specific and HLA-C-restricted. The study identified carriers of CMV plus the relevant HLA from cumulative public TCR beta family frequency.

TCRdb fed the reads into MiXCR, producing one record per CDR3 protein. Counted here are about 890,000 distinct CDR3 sequences, less than 40% occurring once; the ten biggest clones make up around 15%. This clonotype has a handful of counts. The target antigen is unknown. The V and J ends lost 4 bases and 3 bases respectively, with 19 bases between them. The CDR3 extends over 17 amino acids. Germline assignment: CDR1 SGHVS and CDR2 FQNEAQ. The chain combines TRBV7-8 with TRBJ1-5; D is unclear. This sequence was found in a human donor in good health (CMV status not recorded). Some clones in this sample may be carry-over from other donors' samples. The input for sequencing was cultured CD8+ T cells from PBMCs, taken from culture after CMV antigen stimulation. CDR3 region: CASSSRRTKEINQPQHF. In nucleotides, the CDR3 is TGTGCCAGCAGCTCCCGGAGGACCAAAGAGATCAATCAGCCCCAGCATTTT.